The T cell receptor (beta chain) under discussion was sequenced for a study of blood T cells in healthy people across ages. Combining a sample-barcoded 5' primer with a J-beta primer mix, a second PCR ran for roughly 6 to 12 cycles. TCRdb itself ran the 5' RACE reads through MiXCR, one entry per CDR3 protein. The sample lists more than 750,000 distinct CDR3 sequences, almost 30% seen once, with about 10% in the top ten. Of note for this clonotype: As yet, its antigen is unknown. This could be a read error, since a much larger clone is one nucleotide away.

The CDR3 has 12 residues. The V gene lost 8 bases and the J gene lost 5 bases, with 16 bases spanning the gap. Germline V gene data show CDR1 as DFQATT and CDR2 as SNEGSKA (reference sequence). Study-level results: Among long-lived donors, naive CD4+ cells were more numerous and diversity higher than in aged donors. Per million T cells, the diversity of TCR beta decreased roughly linearly as age advanced.

These sequences were also reported in another study, on T cells of mothers and their children. As that report states: Donors were three healthy Caucasian mothers and their six children.

The specimen sequenced was blood. This TCR came from a woman between 40 and 55 years old in good health. The chain has TRBV20-1 and TRBJ2-7; D possibly matches TRBD1 or TRBD2 (6 bases each). The CDR3: CSILRGVDEQYF. The CDR3 region has the DNA TGCAGTATCCTTAGGGGGGTGGACGAGCAGTACTTC.